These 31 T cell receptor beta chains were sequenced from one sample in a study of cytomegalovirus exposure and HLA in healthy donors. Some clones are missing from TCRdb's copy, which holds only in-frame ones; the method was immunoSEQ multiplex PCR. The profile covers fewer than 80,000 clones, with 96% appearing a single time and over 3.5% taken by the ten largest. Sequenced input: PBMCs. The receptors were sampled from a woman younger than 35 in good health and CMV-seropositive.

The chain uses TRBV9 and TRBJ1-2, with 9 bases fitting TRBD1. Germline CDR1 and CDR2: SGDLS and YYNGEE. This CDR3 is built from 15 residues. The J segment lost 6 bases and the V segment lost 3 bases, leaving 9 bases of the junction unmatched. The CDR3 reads CASSATDRGSDGYTF. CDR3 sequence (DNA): TGTGCCAGCAGCGCGACGGACAGGGGATCAGATGGCTACACCTTC.

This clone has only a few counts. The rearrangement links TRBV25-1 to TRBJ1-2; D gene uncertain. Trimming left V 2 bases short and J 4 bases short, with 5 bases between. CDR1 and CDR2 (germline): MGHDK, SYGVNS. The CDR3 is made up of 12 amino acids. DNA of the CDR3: TGTGCCAGCAGTGAACAATCCTATGGCTACACCTTC. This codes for CASSEQSYGYTF.

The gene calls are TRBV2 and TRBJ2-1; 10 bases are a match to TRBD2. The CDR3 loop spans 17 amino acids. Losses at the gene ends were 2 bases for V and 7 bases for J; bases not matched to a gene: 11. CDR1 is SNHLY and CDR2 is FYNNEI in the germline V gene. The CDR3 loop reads CASSEFSLAGDTNEQFF. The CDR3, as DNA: TGTGCCAGCAGTGAATTCTCCCTAGCGGGAGACACTAATGAGCAGTTCTTC.

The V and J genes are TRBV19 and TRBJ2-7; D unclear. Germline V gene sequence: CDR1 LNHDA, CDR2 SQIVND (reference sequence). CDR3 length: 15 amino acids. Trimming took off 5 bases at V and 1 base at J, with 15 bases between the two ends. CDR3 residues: CASSLTSEWSYEQYF. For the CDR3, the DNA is TGTGCCAGTAGTCTGACTTCGGAGTGGTCCTACGAGCAGTACTTC.

CDR3 in amino acids: CASSQSRNTEAFF. In DNA form, the CDR3 reads TGTGCCAGCAGCCAATCGAGGAACACTGAAGCTTTCTTT. The chain is built from TRBV14 and TRBJ1-1; no clear D. Deletions cut 2 bases from V and 1 base from J, with 5 bases between. The CDR3 length is 13 residues. Looked up from germline, CDR1 is SGHDN and CDR2 is FVKESK.

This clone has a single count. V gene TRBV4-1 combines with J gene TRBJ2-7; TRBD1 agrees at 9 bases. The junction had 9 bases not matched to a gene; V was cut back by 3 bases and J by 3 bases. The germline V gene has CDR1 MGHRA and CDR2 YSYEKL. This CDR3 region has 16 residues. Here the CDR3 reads CASSHARTGEFYEQYF. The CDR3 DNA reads TGCGCCAGCAGCCATGCCAGGACAGGGGAGTTCTACGAGCAGTACTTC.

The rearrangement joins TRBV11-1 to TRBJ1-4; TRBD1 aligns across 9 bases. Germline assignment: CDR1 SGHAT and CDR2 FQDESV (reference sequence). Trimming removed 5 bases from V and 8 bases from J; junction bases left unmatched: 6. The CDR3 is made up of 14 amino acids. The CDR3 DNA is TGTGCCAGCAGCCCAAGGACAGGGGTCGAAAAACTGTTTTTT. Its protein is CASSPRTGVEKLFF.

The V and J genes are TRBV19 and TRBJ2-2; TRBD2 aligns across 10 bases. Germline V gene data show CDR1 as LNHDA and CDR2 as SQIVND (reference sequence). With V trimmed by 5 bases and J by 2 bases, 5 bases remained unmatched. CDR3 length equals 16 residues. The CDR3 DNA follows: TGTGCCAGTAGTCGCAGCGGGAGGGCCAACACCGGGGAGCTGTTTTTT. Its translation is CASSRSGRANTGELFF.

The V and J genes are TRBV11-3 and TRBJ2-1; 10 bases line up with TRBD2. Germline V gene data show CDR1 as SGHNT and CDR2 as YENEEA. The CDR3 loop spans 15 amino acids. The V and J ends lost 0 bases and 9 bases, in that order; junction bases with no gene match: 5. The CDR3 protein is CASSLDPSGRGEQFF. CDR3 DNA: TGTGCCAGCAGCTTAGACCCTAGCGGGAGAGGTGAGCAGTTCTTC.

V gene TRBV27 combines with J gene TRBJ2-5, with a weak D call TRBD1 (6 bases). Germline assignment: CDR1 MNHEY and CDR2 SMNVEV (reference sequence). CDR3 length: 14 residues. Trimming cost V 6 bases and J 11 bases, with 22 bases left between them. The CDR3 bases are TGTGCCAGCAGATTCCTACAGGGCTCAGAGGTACAGTACTTC. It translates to CASRFLQGSEVQYF.

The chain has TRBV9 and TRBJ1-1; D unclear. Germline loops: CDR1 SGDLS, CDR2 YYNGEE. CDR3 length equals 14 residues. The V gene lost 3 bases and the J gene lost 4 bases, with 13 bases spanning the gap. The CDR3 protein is CASSATPIGTEAFF. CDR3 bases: TGTGCCAGCAGCGCCACCCCGATCGGCACTGAAGCTTTCTTT.

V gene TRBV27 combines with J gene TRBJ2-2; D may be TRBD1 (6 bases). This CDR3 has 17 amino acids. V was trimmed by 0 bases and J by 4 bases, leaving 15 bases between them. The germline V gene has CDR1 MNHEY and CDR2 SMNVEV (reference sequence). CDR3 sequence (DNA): TGTGCCAGCAGTTTATCATTCCTGGCAGGGGCCACCGGGGAGCTGTTTTTT. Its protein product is CASSLSFLAGATGELFF.

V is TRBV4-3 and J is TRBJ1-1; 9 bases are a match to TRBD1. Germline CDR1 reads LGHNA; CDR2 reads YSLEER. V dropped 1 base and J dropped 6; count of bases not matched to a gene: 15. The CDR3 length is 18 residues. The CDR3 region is CASSQVIGQGIVKAEAFF. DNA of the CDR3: TGCGCCAGCAGCCAAGTGATTGGACAGGGGATAGTTAAGGCTGAAGCTTTCTTT.

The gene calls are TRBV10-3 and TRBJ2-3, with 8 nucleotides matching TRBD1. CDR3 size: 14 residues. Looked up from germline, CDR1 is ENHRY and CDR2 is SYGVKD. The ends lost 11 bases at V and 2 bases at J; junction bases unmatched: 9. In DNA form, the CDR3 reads TGTGCCGCCCAGGCAGGGGGCCTCACAGATACGCAGTATTTT. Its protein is CAAQAGGLTDTQYF.

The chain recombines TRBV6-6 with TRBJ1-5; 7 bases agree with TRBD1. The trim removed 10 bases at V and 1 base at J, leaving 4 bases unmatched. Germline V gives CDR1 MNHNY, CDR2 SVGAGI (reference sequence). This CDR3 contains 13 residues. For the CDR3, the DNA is TGTGCCATCCAGGGGGACAGCAATCAGCCCCAGCATTTT. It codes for CAIQGDSNQPQHF.

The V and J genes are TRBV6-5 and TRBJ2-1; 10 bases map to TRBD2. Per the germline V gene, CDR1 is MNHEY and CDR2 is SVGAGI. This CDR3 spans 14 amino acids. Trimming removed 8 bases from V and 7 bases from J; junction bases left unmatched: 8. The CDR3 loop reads CASGAGGPRNEQFF. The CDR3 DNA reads TGTGCCAGCGGAGCGGGAGGGCCTAGGAATGAGCAGTTCTTC.

Written as DNA, the CDR3 is TGTGCCAGCAGTGACCTAACCCAGGGGGGTGAAAAACTGTTTTTT. This sequence encodes CASSDLTQGGEKLFF. This chain links TRBV6-1 with TRBJ1-4, with 7 bases lining up with TRBD1. With 3 bases clipped from V and 7 bases from J, the junction kept 8 bases outside the gene matches. Germline lookup yields CDR1 MNHNS and CDR2 SASEGT. There are 15 residues in the CDR3.

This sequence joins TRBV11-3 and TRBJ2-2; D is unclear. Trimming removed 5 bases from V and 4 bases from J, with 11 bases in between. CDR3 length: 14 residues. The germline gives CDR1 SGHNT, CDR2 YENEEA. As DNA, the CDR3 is TGTGCCAGCAGCACTTACCGCGGCACCGGGGAGCTGTTTTTT. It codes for CASSTYRGTGELFF.

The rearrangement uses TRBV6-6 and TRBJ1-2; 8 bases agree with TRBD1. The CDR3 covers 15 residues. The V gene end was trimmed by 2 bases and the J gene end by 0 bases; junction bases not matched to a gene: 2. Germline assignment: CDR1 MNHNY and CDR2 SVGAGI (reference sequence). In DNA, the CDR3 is TGTGCCAGCAGTTACGGACAGGGAACTAACTATGGCTACACCTTC. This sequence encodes CASSYGQGTNYGYTF.

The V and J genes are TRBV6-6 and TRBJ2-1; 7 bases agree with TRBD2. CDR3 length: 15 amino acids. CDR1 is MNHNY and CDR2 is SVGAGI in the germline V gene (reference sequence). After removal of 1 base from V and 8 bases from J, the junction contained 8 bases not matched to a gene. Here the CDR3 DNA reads TGTGCCAGCAGTTACTGGGGGGGAGGGGCCCATGAGCAGTTCTTC. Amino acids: CASSYWGGGAHEQFF.

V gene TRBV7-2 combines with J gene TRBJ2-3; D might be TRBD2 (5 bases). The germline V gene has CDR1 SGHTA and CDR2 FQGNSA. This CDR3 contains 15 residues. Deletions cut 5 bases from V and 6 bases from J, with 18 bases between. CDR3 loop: CASSPPAVLGDTQYF. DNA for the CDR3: TGTGCCAGCAGCCCACCAGCGGTCCTAGGGGATACGCAGTATTTT.

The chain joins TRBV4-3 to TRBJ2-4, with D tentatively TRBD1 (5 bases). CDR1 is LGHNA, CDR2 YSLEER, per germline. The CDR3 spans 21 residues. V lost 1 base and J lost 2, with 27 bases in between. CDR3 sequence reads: CASSQGSRVSHHILTKNIQYF. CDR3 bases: TGCGCCAGCAGCCAAGGGAGCAGGGTCTCGCATCATATTTTAACCAAAAACATTCAGTACTTC.

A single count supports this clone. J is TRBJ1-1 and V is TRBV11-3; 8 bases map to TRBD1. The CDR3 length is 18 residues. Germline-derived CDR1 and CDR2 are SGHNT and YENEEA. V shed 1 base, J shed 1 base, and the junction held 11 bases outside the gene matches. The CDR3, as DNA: TGTGCCAGCAGCTTAGGCTGGCAGACCACAGGGGGGAACACTGAAGCTTTCTTT. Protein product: CASSLGWQTTGGNTEAFF.

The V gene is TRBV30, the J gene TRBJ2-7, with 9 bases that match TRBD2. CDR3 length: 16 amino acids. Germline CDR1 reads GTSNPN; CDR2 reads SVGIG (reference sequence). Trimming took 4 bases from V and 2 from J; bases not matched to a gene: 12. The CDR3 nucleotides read TGTGCCTGGACAAGACCCCCCCTAGCGGGAACCTACGAGCAGTACTTC. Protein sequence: CAWTRPPLAGTYEQYF.

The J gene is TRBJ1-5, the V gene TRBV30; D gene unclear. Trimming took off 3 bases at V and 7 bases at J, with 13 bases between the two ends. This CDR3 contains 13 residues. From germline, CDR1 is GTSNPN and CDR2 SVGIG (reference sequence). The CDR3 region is CAWSPNAVQPQHF. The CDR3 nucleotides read TGTGCCTGGAGCCCTAACGCGGTGCAGCCCCAGCATTTT.

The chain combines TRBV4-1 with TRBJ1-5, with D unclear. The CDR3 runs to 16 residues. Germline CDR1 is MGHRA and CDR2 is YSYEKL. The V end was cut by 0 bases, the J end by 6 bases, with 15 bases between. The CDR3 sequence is CASSQEAGRSGQPQHF. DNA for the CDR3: TGCGCCAGCAGCCAAGAGGCCGGGAGGAGTGGTCAGCCCCAGCATTTT.

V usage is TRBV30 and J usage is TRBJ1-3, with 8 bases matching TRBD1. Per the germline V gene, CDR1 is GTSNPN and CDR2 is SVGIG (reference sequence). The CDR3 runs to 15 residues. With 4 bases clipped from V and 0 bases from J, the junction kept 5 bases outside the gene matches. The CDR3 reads CAWNIQGGSGNTIYF. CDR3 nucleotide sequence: TGTGCCTGGAACATACAGGGGGGCTCTGGAAACACCATATATTTT.

CDR3 bases: TGTGCCAGCAGCTTAGTGCGGGGTTACAATGAGCAGTTCTTC. It yields the protein CASSLVRGYNEQFF. The rearrangement uses TRBV11-3 and TRBJ2-1, with D possibly TRBD2 on 6 matching bases. CDR1 SGHNT and CDR2 YENEEA come from the germline V gene. Trimming stripped 1 base from V and 4 bases from J, with 8 bases between. This CDR3 is built from 14 residues.

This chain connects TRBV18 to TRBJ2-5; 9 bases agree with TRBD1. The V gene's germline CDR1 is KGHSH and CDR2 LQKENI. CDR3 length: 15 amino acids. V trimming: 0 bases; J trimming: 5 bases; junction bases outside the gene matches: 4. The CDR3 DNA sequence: TGTGCCAGCTCACCACCGGGACAGGGTGGCGAGACCCAGTACTTC. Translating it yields CASSPPGQGGETQYF.

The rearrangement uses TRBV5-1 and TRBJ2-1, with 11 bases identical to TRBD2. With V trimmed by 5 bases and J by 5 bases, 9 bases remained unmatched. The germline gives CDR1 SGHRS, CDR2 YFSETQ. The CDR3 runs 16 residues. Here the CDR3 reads CASRREPGLADNEQFF. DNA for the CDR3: TGCGCCAGCAGACGAGAGCCGGGACTAGCGGACAATGAGCAGTTCTTC.

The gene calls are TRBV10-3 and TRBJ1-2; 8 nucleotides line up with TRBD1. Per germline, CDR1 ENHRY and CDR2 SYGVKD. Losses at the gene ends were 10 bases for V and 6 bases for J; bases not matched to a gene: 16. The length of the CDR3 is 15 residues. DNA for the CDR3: TGTGCCACCAACCGCGGCCTGGACAGGGTTGATGGCTACACCTTC. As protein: CATNRGLDRVDGYTF.